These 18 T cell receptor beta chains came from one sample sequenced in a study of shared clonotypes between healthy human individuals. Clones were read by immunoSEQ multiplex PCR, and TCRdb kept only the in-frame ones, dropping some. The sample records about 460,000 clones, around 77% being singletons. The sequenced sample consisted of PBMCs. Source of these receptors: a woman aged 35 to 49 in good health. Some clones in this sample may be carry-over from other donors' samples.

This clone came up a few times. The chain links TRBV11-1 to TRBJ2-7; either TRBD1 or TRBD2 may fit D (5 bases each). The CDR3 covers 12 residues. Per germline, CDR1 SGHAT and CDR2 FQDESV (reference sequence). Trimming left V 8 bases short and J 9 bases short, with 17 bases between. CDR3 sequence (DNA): TGTGCCAGCGGCCGGGACCCTCGGTGGCAGTACTTC. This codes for CASGRDPRWQYF.

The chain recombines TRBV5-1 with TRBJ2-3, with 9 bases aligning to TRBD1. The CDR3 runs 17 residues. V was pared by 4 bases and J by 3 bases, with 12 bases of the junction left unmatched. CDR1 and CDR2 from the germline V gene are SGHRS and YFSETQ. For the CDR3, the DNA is TGCGCCAGCAGCCAGCCCCCTCCGGGACAGGGTACAGATACGCAGTATTTT. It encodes CASSQPPPGQGTDTQYF.

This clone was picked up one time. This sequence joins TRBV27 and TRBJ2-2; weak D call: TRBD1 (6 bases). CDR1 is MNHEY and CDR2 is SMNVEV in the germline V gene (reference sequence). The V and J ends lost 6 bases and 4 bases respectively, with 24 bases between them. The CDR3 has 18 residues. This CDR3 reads CASSQTVGRGVSTGELFF. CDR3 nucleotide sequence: TGTGCCAGCAGCCAGACCGTAGGCAGGGGTGTTAGCACCGGGGAGCTGTTTTTT.

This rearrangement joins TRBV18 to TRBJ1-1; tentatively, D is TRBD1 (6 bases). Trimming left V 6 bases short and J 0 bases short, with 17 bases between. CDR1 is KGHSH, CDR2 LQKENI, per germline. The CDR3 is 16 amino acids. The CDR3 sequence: CASSGGADPLNTEAFF. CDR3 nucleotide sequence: TGTGCCAGCTCGGGGGGGGCAGATCCTTTGAACACTGAAGCTTTCTTT. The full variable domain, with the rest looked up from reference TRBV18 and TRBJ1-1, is NAGVMQNPRHLVRRRGQEARLRCSPMKGHSHVYWYRQLPEEGLKFMVYLQKENIIDESGMPKERFSAEFPKEGPSILRIQQVVRGDSAAYFCASSGGADPLNTEAFFGQGTRLTVV.

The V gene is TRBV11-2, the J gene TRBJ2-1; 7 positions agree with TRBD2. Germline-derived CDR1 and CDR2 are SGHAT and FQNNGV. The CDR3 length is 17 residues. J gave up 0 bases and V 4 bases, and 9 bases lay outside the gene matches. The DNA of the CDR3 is TGTGCCAGCAGCTGGGCGGGTGGCGGGAGCTCCTACAATGAGCAGTTCTTC. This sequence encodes CASSWAGGGSSYNEQFF. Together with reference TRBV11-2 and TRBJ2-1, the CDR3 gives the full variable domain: EAGVAQSPRYKIIEKRQSVAFWCNPISGHATLYWYQQILGQGPKLLIQFQNNGVVDDSQLPKDRFSAERLKGVDSTLKIQPAKLEDSAVYLCASSWAGGGSSYNEQFFGPGTRLTVL.

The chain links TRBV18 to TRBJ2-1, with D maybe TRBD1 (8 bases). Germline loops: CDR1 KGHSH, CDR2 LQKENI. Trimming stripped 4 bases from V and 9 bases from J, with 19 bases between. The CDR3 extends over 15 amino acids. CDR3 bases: TGTGCCAGCTCACAAGTAACAGGGGGGGAAGCTGAGCAGTTCTTC. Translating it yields CASSQVTGGEAEQFF.

CDR3 in DNA: TGTGCCAGTAGTATGCCTGGGCGGGCTGGAAACACCATATATTTT. Translating gives CASSMPGRAGNTIYF. The J gene is TRBJ1-3, the V gene TRBV19; D not certain. The CDR3 length is 15 residues. V was pared by 3 bases and J by 2 bases, with 11 bases between. Germline-derived CDR1 and CDR2 are LNHDA and SQIVND (reference sequence). Based on the CDR3 plus reference TRBV19 and TRBJ1-3, the full variable domain is DGGITQSPKYLFRKEGQNVTLSCEQNLNHDAMYWYRQDPGQGLRLIYYSQIVNDFQKGDIAEGYSVSREKKESFPLTVTSAQKNPTAFYLCASSMPGRAGNTIYFGEGSWLTVV.

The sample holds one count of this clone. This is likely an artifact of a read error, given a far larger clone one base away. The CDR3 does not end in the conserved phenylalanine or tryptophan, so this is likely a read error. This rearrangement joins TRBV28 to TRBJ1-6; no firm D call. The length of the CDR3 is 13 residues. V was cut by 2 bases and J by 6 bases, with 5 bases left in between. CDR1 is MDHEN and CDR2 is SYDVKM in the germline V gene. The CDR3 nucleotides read TGTGCCAGCAGTTTAAGTCGTAATTCACCCCTCCACCTT. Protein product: CASSLSRNSPLHL.

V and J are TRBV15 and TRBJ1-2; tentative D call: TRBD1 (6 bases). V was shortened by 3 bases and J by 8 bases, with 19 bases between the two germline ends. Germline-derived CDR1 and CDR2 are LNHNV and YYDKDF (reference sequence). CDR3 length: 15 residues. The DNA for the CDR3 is TGTGCCACCAGCAGGAAAATTACAGGGTCTGGAGGCTACACCTTC. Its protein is CATSRKITGSGGYTF.

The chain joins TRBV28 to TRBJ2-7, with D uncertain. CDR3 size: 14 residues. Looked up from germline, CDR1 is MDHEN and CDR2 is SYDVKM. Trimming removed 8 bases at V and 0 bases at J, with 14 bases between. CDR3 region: CASRSEQASYEQYF. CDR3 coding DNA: TGTGCCAGCCGTTCTGAACAAGCCTCCTACGAGCAGTACTTC. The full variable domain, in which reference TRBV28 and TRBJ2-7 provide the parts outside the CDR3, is DVKVTQSSRYLVKRTGEKVFLECVQDMDHENMFWYRQDPGLGLRLIYFSYDVKMKEKGDIPEGYSVSREKKERFSLILESASTNQTSMYLCASRSEQASYEQYFGPGTRLTVT.

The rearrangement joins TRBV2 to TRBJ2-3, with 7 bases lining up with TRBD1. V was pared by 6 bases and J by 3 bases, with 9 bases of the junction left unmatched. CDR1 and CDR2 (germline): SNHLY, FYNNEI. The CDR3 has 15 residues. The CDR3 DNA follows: TGTGCCAGCAGCGCCACAGGGGTTTCTACAGATACGCAGTATTTT. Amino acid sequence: CASSATGVSTDTQYF.

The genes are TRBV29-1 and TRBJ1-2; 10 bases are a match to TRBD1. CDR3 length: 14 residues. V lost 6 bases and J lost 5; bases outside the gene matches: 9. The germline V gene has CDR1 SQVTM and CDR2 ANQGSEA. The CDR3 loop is CSVPTTGGIYGYTF. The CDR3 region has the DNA TGCAGCGTCCCCACGACAGGGGGCATATATGGCTACACCTTC.

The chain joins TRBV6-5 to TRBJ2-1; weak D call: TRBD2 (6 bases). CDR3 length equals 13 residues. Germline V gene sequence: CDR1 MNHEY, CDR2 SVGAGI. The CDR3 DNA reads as TGTGCGACCTCCGGGACTTCTTACAATGAGCAGTTCTTC. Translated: CATSGTSYNEQFF.

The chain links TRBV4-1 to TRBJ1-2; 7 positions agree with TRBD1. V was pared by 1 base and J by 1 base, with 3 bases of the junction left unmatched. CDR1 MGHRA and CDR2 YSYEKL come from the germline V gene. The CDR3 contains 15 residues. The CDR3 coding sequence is TGCGCCAGCAGCCAAGCCCGGGACAGTAACTATGGCTACACCTTC. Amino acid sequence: CASSQARDSNYGYTF.

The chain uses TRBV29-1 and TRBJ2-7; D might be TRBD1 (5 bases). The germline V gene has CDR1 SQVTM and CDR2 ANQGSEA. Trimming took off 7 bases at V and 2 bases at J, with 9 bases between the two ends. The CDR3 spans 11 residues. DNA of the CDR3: TGCAGCGGGGGCGGAGCCTACGAGCAGTACTTC. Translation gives CSGGGAYEQYF.

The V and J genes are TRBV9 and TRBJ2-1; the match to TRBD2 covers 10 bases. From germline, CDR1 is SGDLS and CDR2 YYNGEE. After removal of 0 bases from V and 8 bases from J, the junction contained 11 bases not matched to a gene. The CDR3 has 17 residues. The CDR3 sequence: CASSVGGQASGSYEQFF. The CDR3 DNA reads TGTGCCAGCAGCGTAGGAGGGCAGGCTAGCGGGAGCTATGAGCAGTTCTTC.

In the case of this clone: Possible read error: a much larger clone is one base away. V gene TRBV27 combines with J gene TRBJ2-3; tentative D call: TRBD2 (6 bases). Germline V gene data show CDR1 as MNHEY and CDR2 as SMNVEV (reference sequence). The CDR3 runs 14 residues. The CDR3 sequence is CASSFWGDADTQCF. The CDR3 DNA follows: TGTGCCAGCAGTTTCTGGGGGGATGCAGATACGCAGTGTTTT.

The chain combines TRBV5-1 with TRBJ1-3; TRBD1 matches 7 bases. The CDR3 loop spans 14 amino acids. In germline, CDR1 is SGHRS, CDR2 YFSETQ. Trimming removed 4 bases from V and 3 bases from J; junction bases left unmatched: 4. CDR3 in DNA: TGCGCCAGCAGCAGTCAGGGGGTTGGAAACACCATATATTTT. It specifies CASSSQGVGNTIYF.